The rows below give T cell receptor beta chains drawn from one sample of a study of blood T cell repertoires in COVID-19. Libraries were prepared by immunoSEQ multiplex PCR; TCRdb keeps only in-frame clonotypes and omits some of them. The sample comprises 150,000 to 200,000 clones, almost 90% of which are singletons, and approximately 0.64% rests with the top ten. The sequenced sample consisted of peripheral blood. The source is a man between 45 and 60 years old with acute or convalescent COVID-19. Each CDR3 is given with its conserved first and last residue. A D gene is named only where the DNA matches it firmly. Size tells how often a clone was seen (once, few, many) or the class of an expanded clone, and some rows leave it out.

V	D	size	J	DNA	CDR3
TRBV9	TRBD2	NA	TRBJ2-3	TGTGCCAGCAGCGTCGGGACTAGGGGTGGAGATACGCAGTATTTT	CASSVGTRGGDTQYF
TRBV18	NA	NA	TRBJ1-5	TGTGCCAGCTCAGAACAGGTGGATCAGCCCCAGCATTTT	CASSEQVDQPQHF
TRBV2	TRBD1	NA	TRBJ1-1	TGTGCCAGCAGATGGGACAGGTTGAACACTGAAGCTTTCTTT	CASRWDRLNTEAFF
TRBV19	TRBD1	NA	TRBJ1-5	TGTGCCAGTAGTATAGCCCGGGGTCGCAGGGGGGATCAGCCCCAGCATTTT	CASSIARGRRGDQPQHF
TRBV18	TRBD1	once	TRBJ2-7	TGTGCCAGCTCCCTACAGGGGGACTCCTACGAGCAGTACTTC	CASSLQGDSYEQYF
TRBV27	NA	NA	TRBJ1-1	TGTGCCAGCAGTGGCGCAGGGGTTAGGACTGAAGCTTTCTTT	CASSGAGVRTEAFF
TRBV11-2	NA	NA	TRBJ2-1	TGTGCCAGCAGCTTAGTTCCCAACTCCTACAATGAGCAGTTCTTC	CASSLVPNSYNEQFF
TRBV5-1	NA	few	TRBJ2-3	TGCGCCAGCAGCTTGGCCGTCACAGATACGCAGTATTTT	CASSLAVTDTQYF
TRBV6-5	TRBD1	NA	TRBJ1-5	TGTGCCAGCAGACGGGGACAGGGCCCTCAGCCCCAGCATTTT	CASRRGQGPQPQHF
TRBV7-8	NA	NA	TRBJ2-3	TGTGCCAGCAGCTTAAATTGGGACTCGGGCACAGATACGCAGTATTTT	CASSLNWDSGTDTQYF
TRBV19	NA	NA	TRBJ2-2	TGTGCCAGTAGTACGACTTACACCGGGGAGCTGTTTTTT	CASSTTYTGELFF
TRBV27	TRBD2	NA	TRBJ2-3	TGTGCCAGCAGTTTAACCCCTGGCCTAGCGGGAGTTGCGCAGTATTTT	CASSLTPGLAGVAQYF
TRBV11-2	NA	NA	TRBJ2-7	TGTGCCAGCAGCGTGGACGCCGGACTCAATGAATACGAGCAGTACTTC	CASSVDAGLNEYEQYF
TRBV18	TRBD1	NA	TRBJ2-5	TGTGCCAGCTCACCCCGGACAGGGCTAGGAGAGACCCAGTACTTC	CASSPRTGLGETQYF
TRBV2	NA	once	TRBJ1-2	TGTGCCAGCAGTGAAATCCCGGGTGGCTACACCTTC	CASSEIPGGYTF
TRBV7-6	TRBD2	NA	TRBJ2-1	TGTGCCAGCAGCTGGACTAGCGGGAGGTTCTACAATGAGCAGTTCTTC	CASSWTSGRFYNEQFF
TRBV27	TRBD2	NA	TRBJ2-7	TGTGCCAGCAGTTTATCTAGCGGGAGCTACGAGCAGTACTTC	CASSLSSGSYEQYF
TRBV14	NA	NA	TRBJ2-5	TGTGCCAGCAACCAACAACTCGGGGAGACCCAGTACTTC	CASNQQLGETQYF
TRBV6-5	NA	few	TRBJ1-1	TGTGCCAGCAGTTACCAAGGGGGGAACACTGAAGCTTTCTTT	CASSYQGGNTEAFF
TRBV30	TRBD1	NA	TRBJ2-3	TGTGCCTGGACCGGACAGGGGGGCACAGATACGCAGTATTTT	CAWTGQGGTDTQYF
TRBV6-5	NA	once	TRBJ2-1	TGTGCCAGCAGTACAGGGTCAGGGCAGTTCTTC	CASSTGSGQFF
TRBV7-8	NA	NA	TRBJ2-6	TGTGCCAGCAGCTTAATCAACTCTGGGGCCAACGTCCTGACTTTC	CASSLINSGANVLTF
TRBV6-1	NA	NA	TRBJ1-1	TGTGCCAGCAGTGAAGCGCGGGGGGCGCGGACTGAAGCTTTCTTT	CASSEARGARTEAFF
TRBV19	TRBD1	NA	TRBJ1-2	TGTGCCAGTAGTAGAGGACAGGGGGGGCATGGCTACACCTTC	CASSRGQGGHGYTF
TRBV28	NA	NA	TRBJ1-2	TGTGCCAGCAGTTTACTTCAGGGCGGCTACACCTTC	CASSLLQGGYTF
TRBV6-6	NA	NA	TRBJ1-5	TGTGCCAGCAGTTACTCGCGGGGATCGCCCGGTCAGCCCCAGCATTTT	CASSYSRGSPGQPQHF
TRBV7-2	TRBD1	NA	TRBJ1-2	TGTGCCAGCAGCTTCCGACAGGGGGCGGCTAGCCGTGGCTATGGCTACACCTTC	CASSFRQGAASRGYGYTF
TRBV28	TRBD1	NA	TRBJ1-2	TGTGCCATCTCTCCCCCGGGGACAGGGGGCATCGCGGCTGGCTACACCTTC	CAISPPGTGGIAAGYTF
TRBV6-5	TRBD1	NA	TRBJ1-5	TGTGCCAGCAGCAAAACCGGGACAGGCAATCAGCCCCAGCATTTT	CASSKTGTGNQPQHF
TRBV20-1	NA	NA	TRBJ2-1	TGCAGTGCTGGTGGGAGCAATGAGCAGTTCTTC	CSAGGSNEQFF
TRBV2	NA	NA	TRBJ2-6	TGTGCCAGCCACACGGGTCAAGTGAGTGGGGCCAACGTCCTGACTTTC	CASHTGQVSGANVLTF
TRBV24-1	TRBD1	NA	TRBJ1-6	TGTGCCACCAGTGATAGGGACAGTCCTAGCTCCTATAATTCACCCCTCCACTTT	CATSDRDSPSSYNSPLHF
TRBV7-2	NA	NA	TRBJ1-2	TGTGCCAGCAGCTCGCCGCCGGGTCCTCAAACGGGAGGCTACACCTTC	CASSSPPGPQTGGYTF
TRBV6-5	TRBD1	NA	TRBJ1-6	TGTGCCAGCAGACCGGGACAGGTATCGAATTCACCCCTCCACTTT	CASRPGQVSNSPLHF
TRBV19	NA	NA	TRBJ2-6	TGTGCCAGTACCCGAGATTTCTTATCCTCTGGGGCCAACGTCCTGACTTTC	CASTRDFLSSGANVLTF
TRBV7-2	TRBD2	NA	TRBJ2-3	TGTGCCAGCAGCCTATTATGGAGGACTAGCGGGGAAACAGATACGCAGTATTTT	CASSLLWRTSGETDTQYF
TRBV6-5	TRBD1	NA	TRBJ2-2	TGTGCCAGCAGTTTCCAGGGGGACACCGGGGAGCTGTTTTTT	CASSFQGDTGELFF
TRBV10-3	NA	NA	TRBJ1-5	TGTGCCATCAGTGAGGGGGCAGGCTCAGGGCCCCAGCATTTT	CAISEGAGSGPQHF
TRBV6-1	TRBD1	NA	TRBJ1-6	TGTGCCAGCAGTGGTTCCTGGACAGGGGGATATTCACCCCTCCACTTT	CASSGSWTGGYSPLHF
TRBV28	NA	once	TRBJ1-1	TGTGCCAGCAGCCAAACAGGGAACACTGAAGCTTTCTTT	CASSQTGNTEAFF
TRBV29-1	TRBD2	NA	TRBJ2-7	TGCAGCGTTGGAGGGGGGACTAGCGGGAGTTACGAGCAGTACTTC	CSVGGGTSGSYEQYF
TRBV10-1	TRBD1	NA	TRBJ1-1	TGCGCCAGCAGTGCGGGACAGGGGGCGGGAGGCACTGAAGCTTTCTTT	CASSAGQGAGGTEAFF
TRBV5-4	TRBD1	NA	TRBJ1-1	TGTGCCAGCAGCTTGCCCGGGACAGGGGTTACTGAAGCTTTCTTT	CASSLPGTGVTEAFF
TRBV7-3	NA	NA	TRBJ2-2	TGTGCCAGCAGCTTAGAGGGCGGCGGGGAGCTGTTTTTT	CASSLEGGGELFF
TRBV29-1	TRBD1	NA	TRBJ1-1	TGCAGCATCTCTTGGGACAGGGAGGACACTGAAGCTTTCTTT	CSISWDREDTEAFF